Listed here is a single T cell receptor (beta chain). This entry comes from a study of OX40 agonist ivuxolimab in advanced cancers. Study details: Among those enrolled, mean age was 60 years (range 23 to 79) and 82.7% were male.

Sequencing used immunoSEQ multiplex PCR; TCRdb keeps in-frame clones, though not all of them. This sample yields around 67,000 clones, of which roughly 90% are seen a single time; 2% to 2.5% belongs to the top ten. Germline-derived CDR1 and CDR2 are SGHRS and YFSETQ. Trimming took off 2 bases at V and 1 base at J, with 15 bases between the two ends. The CDR3 is made up of 16 amino acids. The source material was CD4+ or CD8+ T cells sorted from blood, sampled in a trial of the OX40 agonist ivuxolimab. The source of this sequence is an adult with an advanced solid tumor such as melanoma, head and neck, liver or kidney cancer. This rearrangement joins TRBV5-1 to TRBJ1-1; D is possibly TRBD1 (6 bases). CDR3 in amino acids: CASSFSAGVENTEAFF. CDR3 bases: TGCGCCAGCAGCTTCTCCGCAGGGGTTGAGAACACTGAAGCTTTCTTT.